Each of the 24 T cell receptor beta chains below was sequenced from the same sample in a study of blood T cells in healthy people across ages. Primers used in a second PCR of roughly 6 to 12 cycles were a sample-barcoded 5' primer and a J-beta primer mix. TCRdb re-analysed the 5' RACE reads in MiXCR, keeping a single row per CDR3 protein. The sample carries some 1.8 million distinct CDR3 sequences, approximately 40% recorded once. Source material: blood. Source of these receptors: a human donor in good health.

V gene TRBV4-3 combines with J gene TRBJ2-3, with 8 bases lining up with TRBD2. CDR1 and CDR2 from the germline V gene are LGHNA and YSLEER. V lost 4 bases and J lost 1; bases outside the gene matches: 7. The length of the CDR3 is 16 residues. DNA of the CDR3: TGCGCCAGCAGCCGACGAAGGCGGGGGGGCACAGATACGCAGTATTTT. As protein: CASSRRRRGGTDTQYF.

The J gene is TRBJ2-1, the V gene TRBV7-2; D call uncertain. The length of the CDR3 is 14 residues. The germline CDR1 and CDR2 sequences are SGHTA and FQGNSA. Trimming cost V 4 bases and J 3 bases, with 10 bases left between them. The CDR3 DNA sequence: TGTGCCAGCAGCTCTGACGTTTGCTACAATGAGCAGTTCTTC. It specifies CASSSDVCYNEQFF.

This clonotype was counted a few times. The chain combines TRBV6-2 or TRBV6-3 with TRBJ2-4; TRBD1 or TRBD2 may be the D gene (6 bases each). In germline, CDR1 is MNHEY, CDR2 SVGEGT. The V end was cut by 6 bases, the J end by 0 bases, with 12 bases between. The CDR3 sequence is 15 residues long. In DNA form, the CDR3 reads TGTGCCAGCAGATTCAGGGGACTAGCCAAAAACATTCAGTACTTC. This codes for CASRFRGLAKNIQYF.

The V gene is TRBV9, the J gene TRBJ1-6; 7 nucleotides align to TRBD1. The CDR3 contains 15 residues. CDR1 SGDLS and CDR2 YYNGEE come from the germline V gene. Trimming removed 0 bases from V and 8 bases from J; junction bases left unmatched: 5. CDR3 region: CASSVDPTGDSPLHF. CDR3 in DNA: TGTGCCAGCAGCGTAGACCCCACAGGGGATTCACCCCTCCACTTT.

This clonotype was detected only a few times. The rearrangement links TRBV5-1 to TRBJ2-7; D is ambiguous. CDR1 and CDR2 from the germline V gene are SGHRS and YFSETQ. V lost 0 bases, J lost 3 bases, and 10 bases lay in between. CDR3 length equals 14 residues. Here the CDR3 reads CASSLDGRNYEQYF. The CDR3, as DNA: TGCGCCAGCAGCTTGGATGGCAGAAACTACGAGCAGTACTTC. Drawing the rest from reference TRBV5-1 and TRBJ2-7, the complete variable domain is KAGVTQTPRYLIKTRGQQVTLSCSPISGHRSVSWYQQTPGQGLQFLFEYFSETQRNKGNFPGRFSGRQFSNSRSEMNVSTLELGDSALYLCASSLDGRNYEQYFGPGTRLTVT.

The J gene is TRBJ2-7, the V gene TRBV15; perhaps D is TRBD1 or TRBD2 (6 bases each). Germline V gives CDR1 LNHNV, CDR2 YYDKDF (reference sequence). V was pared by 0 bases and J by 7 bases, with 19 bases between. CDR3 size: 16 residues. The CDR3 reads CATSRDIRGPRGEQYF. The CDR3 nucleotides are TGTGCCACCAGCAGAGATATCAGGGGTCCACGGGGGGAGCAGTACTTC.

V gene TRBV3-1 combines with J gene TRBJ2-1, with 7 bases lining up with TRBD1. The germline V gene encodes CDR1 LGHDT and CDR2 YNNKEL (reference sequence). The length of the CDR3 is 16 residues. The trim removed 0 bases at V and 7 bases at J, leaving 9 bases unmatched. CDR3 protein: CASSQENTGATNEQFF. The DNA of the CDR3 is TGTGCCAGCAGCCAAGAAAATACAGGGGCTACAAATGAGCAGTTCTTC.

The chain carries TRBV11-1 and TRBJ2-6, with 12 bases lining up with TRBD2. J was trimmed by 0 bases and V by 5 bases; bases with no gene match: 8. The germline CDR1 and CDR2 sequences are SGHAT and FQDESV (reference sequence). The CDR3 sequence is 19 residues long. The CDR3 protein is CASSQTLAGGFSGANVLTF. CDR3 DNA sequence: TGTGCCAGCAGCCAGACACTAGCGGGGGGATTCTCTGGGGCCAACGTCCTGACTTTC.

V and J are TRBV29-1 and TRBJ2-1; 9 nucleotides match TRBD2. J was trimmed by 11 bases and V by 2 bases; bases with no gene match: 10. This CDR3 spans 14 amino acids. Germline CDR1 SQVTM, CDR2 ANQGSEA. The chain's CDR3 is CSVETAGGARKQFF. DNA for the CDR3: TGCAGCGTTGAAACCGCGGGGGGGGCCAGGAAGCAGTTCTTC.

This chain uses TRBV19 with TRBJ2-5, with a tentative D call TRBD2 (5 bases). V was shortened by 5 bases and J by 1 base, with 11 bases between the two germline ends. Germline V gene lookup returns CDR1 LNHDA and CDR2 SQIVND (reference sequence). The CDR3 has 14 residues. CDR3: CASSFSTSQETQYF. As DNA, the CDR3 is TGTGCCAGTAGTTTTTCTACTAGCCAAGAGACCCAGTACTTC.

This clonotype has just a few counts. V usage is TRBV7-2 and J usage is TRBJ1-5; 7 bases match TRBD1. J lost 4 bases, V lost 6 bases, and 6 bases had no gene match. Germline CDR1 and CDR2: SGHTA and FQGNSA. The CDR3 is 14 amino acids. CDR3 sequence: CASSRDSTNQPQHF. The CDR3 DNA reads TGTGCCAGCAGTCGGGACAGTACAAATCAGCCCCAGCATTTT. Using reference TRBV7-2 and TRBJ1-5 for the parts outside the CDR3, the full variable domain is GAGVSQSPSNKVTEKGKDVELRCDPISGHTALYWYRQSLGQGLEFLIYFQGNSAPDKSGLPSDRFSAERTGGSVSTLTIQRTQQEDSAVYLCASSRDSTNQPQHFGDGTRLSIL.

This chain uses TRBV5-6 with TRBJ2-7, with 8 bases identical to TRBD1. With V trimmed by 3 bases and J by 3 bases, 2 bases remained unmatched. The CDR3 is 13 amino acids. CDR1 SGHDT and CDR2 YYEEEE come from the germline V gene. The CDR3 sequence: CASSWDRLYEQYF. Written as DNA, the CDR3 is TGTGCCAGCAGCTGGGACAGGCTCTACGAGCAGTACTTC.

This clonotype is a singleton in its sample. The genes are TRBV5-1 and TRBJ2-3; D may be TRBD1 (6 bases). CDR3 length: 16 residues. V lost 3 bases and J lost 3, with 17 bases in between. Per germline, CDR1 SGHRS and CDR2 YFSETQ. The CDR3 DNA reads TGCGCCAGCAGCTCCCTAGGTACAGGGATTACAGATACGCAGTATTTT. Encoded protein: CASSSLGTGITDTQYF.

This clonotype was seen more than once but under ten times. This chain joins TRBV15 and TRBJ1-6; D is perhaps TRBD1 (5 bases). Looked up from germline, CDR1 is LNHNV and CDR2 is YYDKDF (reference sequence). The V end was cut by 9 bases, the J end by 9 bases, with 18 bases between. The CDR3 has 14 residues. CDR3 loop: CATYEGRGRSPLHF. The DNA for the CDR3 is TGTGCCACATACGAGGGGCGCGGTCGTTCACCCCTCCACTTT.

This chain connects TRBV7-9 to TRBJ2-1, with D tentatively TRBD1 (5 bases). The closer fit of TRBJ2-7 to the DNA end suggests the J call may be wrong. CDR1 and CDR2 from the germline V gene are SEHNR and FQNEAQ (reference sequence). The CDR3 is made up of 15 amino acids. The CDR3 bases are TGTGCCAGCAGCTCCCGACTTGGGGCCTACAATGAGCAGTACTTC. As protein: CASSSRLGAYNEQYF.

The V gene is TRBV5-1, the J gene TRBJ2-5; TRBD1 is a possible D gene (5 bases). The CDR3 loop spans 15 amino acids. CDR1 SGHRS and CDR2 YFSETQ come from the germline V gene. V was pared by 4 bases and J by 3 bases, with 16 bases between. The CDR3 region is CASSLGATWEETQYF. For the CDR3, the DNA is TGCGCCAGCAGCCTTGGGGCCACATGGGAAGAGACCCAGTACTTC.

The chain employs TRBV2 and TRBJ2-5; 7 nucleotides line up with TRBD1. Germline V gene sequence: CDR1 SNHLY, CDR2 FYNNEI. The CDR3 sequence is 14 residues long. J gave up 4 bases and V 1 base, and 3 bases lay outside the gene matches. Here the CDR3 reads CASSEVYRGETQYF. CDR3 coding DNA: TGTGCCAGCAGTGAAGTATACAGGGGAGAGACCCAGTACTTC.

This clonotype was picked up a small number of times. V gene TRBV20-1 combines with J gene TRBJ2-4; 9 bases are a match to TRBD1. The CDR3 loop spans 15 amino acids. Trimming removed 3 bases from V and 9 bases from J; junction bases left unmatched: 12. Germline V gene lookup returns CDR1 DFQATT and CDR2 SNEGSKA (reference sequence). Here the CDR3 reads CSASMGQGSAGIQYF. The CDR3, as DNA: TGCAGTGCTAGTATGGGACAGGGCTCTGCTGGCATTCAGTACTTC.

The V gene is TRBV7-9, the J gene TRBJ2-1; D possibly corresponds to TRBD2 (5 bases). Germline values: CDR1 SEHNR, CDR2 FQNEAQ (reference sequence). The CDR3 extends over 15 amino acids. V was clipped by 2 bases and J by 4 bases, with 12 bases between them. The CDR3, as DNA: TGTGCCAGCAGCTTACCCCGGGGAACGTACAATGAGCAGTTCTTC. Amino acids: CASSLPRGTYNEQFF.

V gene TRBV7-9 combines with J gene TRBJ2-1; no clear D. Germline CDR1 and CDR2: SEHNR and FQNEAQ (reference sequence). V was pared by 5 bases and J by 10 bases, with 12 bases between. This CDR3 has 12 amino acids. The CDR3 DNA sequence: TGTGCCAGCAGCCCCCTGATGGGGGAGCAGTTCTTC. It codes for CASSPLMGEQFF. Drawing the rest from reference TRBV7-9 and TRBJ2-1, the complete variable domain is DTGVSQNPRHKITKRGQNVTFRCDPISEHNRLYWYRQTLGQGPEFLTYFQNEAQLEKSRLLSDRFSAERPKGSFSTLEIQRTEQGDSAMYLCASSPLMGEQFFGPGTRLTVL.

This clonotype was detected a few times. This chain links TRBV20-1 with TRBJ2-7; 11 bases map to TRBD2. Germline CDR1 DFQATT, CDR2 SNEGSKA (reference sequence). The J segment lost 3 bases and the V segment lost 0 bases, leaving 4 bases of the junction unmatched. The CDR3 consists of 15 residues. CDR3 protein: CSARDPSGGNYEQYF. CDR3 nucleotides: TGCAGTGCTAGAGACCCTAGCGGGGGGAACTACGAGCAGTACTTC.

V is TRBV6-5 and J is TRBJ1-2, with 7 bases aligning to TRBD1. The CDR3 has 14 residues. Per the germline V gene, CDR1 is MNHEY and CDR2 is SVGAGI. The V gene end was trimmed by 6 bases and the J gene end by 8 bases; junction bases not matched to a gene: 12. CDR3 nucleotide sequence: TGTGCCAGCAGCCACGACAGGGAAGGTCTGGGCTACACCTTC. Protein: CASSHDREGLGYTF.

This clonotype showed up just a few times. The chain's CDR3 is CSVATAGNSPLHF. The CDR3 nucleotides read TGCAGCGTTGCCACTGCAGGGAATTCACCCCTCCACTTT. The chain joins TRBV29-1 to TRBJ1-6; a weak D match, TRBD1 (5 bases). Per the germline V gene, CDR1 is SQVTM and CDR2 is ANQGSEA. The CDR3 runs to 13 residues. Trimming pared 4 bases from V and 7 bases from J, leaving 11 bases between. The full variable domain, its missing parts supplied by reference TRBV29-1 and TRBJ1-6, is SAVISQKPSRDICQRGTSLTIQCQVDSQVTMMFWYRQQPGQSLTLIATANQGSEATYESGFVIDKFPISRPNLTFSTLTVSNMSPEDSSIYLCSVATAGNSPLHFGNGTRLTVT.

V is TRBV28 and J is TRBJ2-7; 7 bases line up with TRBD1. V shed 6 bases, J shed 3 bases, and the junction held 8 bases outside the gene matches. Germline V gives CDR1 MDHEN, CDR2 SYDVKM. This CDR3 comprises 14 residues. CDR3 residues: CASRLTGNDYEQYF. The CDR3 coding sequence is TGTGCCAGCAGGTTGACAGGGAACGACTACGAGCAGTACTTC. The variable domain in full, with the rest retrieved from reference TRBV28 and TRBJ2-7, is DVKVTQSSRYLVKRTGEKVFLECVQDMDHENMFWYRQDPGLGLRLIYFSYDVKMKEKGDIPEGYSVSREKKERFSLILESASTNQTSMYLCASRLTGNDYEQYFGPGTRLTVT.